These 26 T cell receptor beta chains came from one sample sequenced in a study of T cell responses to AZD1222 COVID-19 vaccine. The protocol was immunoSEQ multiplex PCR, while the TCRdb copy is restricted to in-frame clones and leaves out a portion. This table has fewer than 200,000 clones, over 80% appearing once. Material: peripheral blood, obtained 28 days after the second dose of the MenACWY control vaccine. The receptors originated from an adult who received the MenACWY meningococcal vaccine as a control.

The chain uses TRBV28 and TRBJ1-3; D gene unclear. CDR1 is MDHEN, CDR2 SYDVKM, per germline. The ends were cut back, 2 bases at V and 4 bases at J, with 12 bases in the middle. The CDR3 loop spans 15 amino acids. The CDR3 protein is CASSLMRESGNTIYF. CDR3 DNA sequence: TGTGCCAGCAGTTTAATGAGGGAGTCAGGAAACACCATATATTTT.

This sequence joins TRBV27 and TRBJ1-3; TRBD1 might be the D (5 bases). The CDR3 has 15 amino acids. The germline CDR1 and CDR2 sequences are MNHEY and SMNVEV (reference sequence). The germline V and J ends were trimmed by 9 bases and 0 bases, with 15 bases remaining between them. CDR3 nucleotides: TGTGCCAGGGGGGGGGTGGGGAACTCTGGAAACACCATATATTTT. Its translation: CARGGVGNSGNTIYF.

V usage is TRBV30 and J usage is TRBJ1-1; 9 bases are a match to TRBD1. The V segment lost 3 bases and the J segment 3 bases; nucleotides outside the gene matches: 11. The CDR3 is made up of 16 amino acids. CDR1 is GTSNPN, CDR2 SVGIG, per germline (reference sequence). The CDR3 DNA reads TGTGCCTGGAGAATATTCAGACAGGGGGGTTACACTGAAGCTTTCTTT. This gives the protein CAWRIFRQGGYTEAFF.

The chain is built from TRBV19 and TRBJ1-4; D may be TRBD1 (5 bases). The germline V gene encodes CDR1 LNHDA and CDR2 SQIVND (reference sequence). Trimming removed 7 bases from V and 0 bases from J, with 12 bases in between. This CDR3 is built from 15 residues. The CDR3 DNA is TGTGCCAGTACGGTGGGGACTGCAACTAATGAAAAACTGTTTTTT. This codes for CASTVGTATNEKLFF. Filled out from reference TRBV19 and TRBJ1-4, the complete variable domain reads DGGITQSPKYLFRKEGQNVTLSCEQNLNHDAMYWYRQDPGQGLRLIYYSQIVNDFQKGDIAEGYSVSREKKESFPLTVTSAQKNPTAFYLCASTVGTATNEKLFFGSGTQLSVL.

The chain has TRBV6-5 and TRBJ1-4, with no clear D. The V gene lost 2 bases and the J gene lost 8 bases, with 12 bases spanning the gap. Germline V gene sequence: CDR1 MNHEY, CDR2 SVGAGI. There are 14 residues in the CDR3. CDR3 coding DNA: TGTGCCAGCAGTTACGGAGCCGTGGGGGAAAAACTGTTTTTT. It yields the protein CASSYGAVGEKLFF.

V and J are TRBV2 and TRBJ2-7; D possibly matches TRBD1 or TRBD2 (5 bases each). V shed 3 bases and J shed 3 bases, with 12 bases lying between them. Germline V lookup: CDR1 SNHLY, CDR2 FYNNEI. The CDR3 runs 14 residues. The CDR3 reads CASSDGAGGYEQYF. In DNA form, the CDR3 reads TGTGCCAGCAGTGATGGGGCAGGAGGCTACGAGCAGTACTTC.

This chain connects TRBV28 to TRBJ2-7, with 8 bases matching TRBD2. The germline gives CDR1 MDHEN, CDR2 SYDVKM. CDR3 length: 16 amino acids. V was clipped by 3 bases and J by 1 base; unmatched bases: 8. The CDR3 sequence: CASSFVREGVSYEQYF. Written as DNA, the CDR3 is TGTGCCAGCAGTTTTGTCCGGGAGGGGGTGTCCTACGAGCAGTACTTC.

The genes are TRBV7-9 and TRBJ1-3, with 8 bases lining up with TRBD1. Germline V CDR1 and CDR2: SEHNR, FQNEAQ (reference sequence). V lost 5 bases to trimming and J lost 2 bases; unmatched junction nucleotides: 5. The CDR3 is 15 residues long. CDR3: CASSPNRGTGNTIYF. As DNA, the CDR3 is TGTGCCAGCAGCCCCAACAGGGGGACTGGAAACACCATATATTTT.

V is TRBV19 and J is TRBJ2-7; 10 bases are shared with TRBD1. The CDR3 is 16 residues long. V dropped 4 bases and J dropped 3; count of bases not matched to a gene: 9. In germline, CDR1 is LNHDA, CDR2 SQIVND (reference sequence). The CDR3 nucleotides read TGTGCCAGTAGTACGCAAAAGGACAGGGGGGGCTACGAGCAGTACTTC. It codes for CASSTQKDRGGYEQYF.

In its sample, this clone was seen once. The chain carries TRBV9 and TRBJ2-2; no firm D call. CDR1 is SGDLS, CDR2 YYNGEE, per germline. V gave up 1 base and J gave up 5 bases, with 6 bases separating them. The CDR3 is 13 amino acids. The DNA of the CDR3 is TGTGCCAGCAGCGTAATCCCTACCGGGGAGCTGTTTTTT. Its protein product is CASSVIPTGELFF.

The rearrangement links TRBV10-3 to TRBJ2-7, with TRBD2 identical over 7 bases. Per the germline V gene, CDR1 is ENHRY and CDR2 is SYGVKD. The CDR3 consists of 14 residues. V trimming: 4 bases; J trimming: 4 bases; junction bases outside the gene matches: 7. This CDR3 reads CAISGGLAAYEQYF. Written as DNA, the CDR3 is TGTGCCATCAGTGGTGGGCTAGCGGCGTACGAGCAGTACTTC.

The chain is built from TRBV30 and TRBJ2-7, with D maybe TRBD2 (6 bases). Germline assignment: CDR1 GTSNPN and CDR2 SVGIG (reference sequence). The CDR3 runs 12 residues. The V end was cut by 5 bases, the J end by 7 bases, with 15 bases between. The DNA of the CDR3 is TGTGCCTGGGGAGGGACTGCGCGGGAGCAGTACTTC. It is translated as CAWGGTAREQYF.

This clone has more than one count but fewer than ten. V usage is TRBV5-4 and J usage is TRBJ2-3; D perhaps matches TRBD2 (6 bases). The CDR3 is 16 residues long. The V end lost 3 bases, the J end lost 1 base, and 15 bases lay between the germline ends. Germline loops: CDR1 SGHNT, CDR2 YYREEE (reference sequence). The CDR3 DNA sequence: TGTGCCAGCAGCTCATATCACGGAGGGGGCACAGATACGCAGTATTTT. Protein: CASSSYHGGGTDTQYF.

The chain joins TRBV7-2 to TRBJ1-1; 7 nucleotides agree with TRBD1. From germline, CDR1 is SGHTA and CDR2 FQGNSA. The CDR3 loop spans 13 amino acids. J lost 5 bases, V lost 3 bases, and 3 bases had no gene match. In nucleotides, the CDR3 is TGTGCCAGCAGCTTCGACAGGGTTACTGAAGCTTTCTTT. Translating gives CASSFDRVTEAFF.

The chain links TRBV7-2 to TRBJ2-7, with D perhaps TRBD1 (5 bases). Per germline, CDR1 SGHTA and CDR2 FQGNSA. The CDR3 has 15 amino acids. The V gene lost 3 bases and the J gene lost 4 bases, with 16 bases spanning the gap. CDR3 protein: CASSLALIAGYEQYF. DNA for the CDR3: TGTGCCAGCAGCTTGGCCCTGATTGCAGGGTACGAGCAGTACTTC.

V and J are TRBV4-2 and TRBJ2-5, with 8 nucleotides matching TRBD2. The V and J ends lost 1 base and 5 bases, in that order; junction bases with no gene match: 3. CDR1 is LGHNA and CDR2 is YNFKEQ in the germline V gene. The length of the CDR3 is 14 residues. The CDR3 protein is CASSQGAGVETQYF. In nucleotides, the CDR3 is TGTGCCAGCAGCCAAGGAGCGGGAGTCGAGACCCAGTACTTC.

V and J are TRBV27 and TRBJ2-1, with 10 bases aligning to TRBD2. CDR1 and CDR2 (germline): MNHEY, SMNVEV (reference sequence). The CDR3 length is 15 residues. J was trimmed by 8 bases and V by 7 bases; bases with no gene match: 11. The CDR3 nucleotides read TGTGCCAGCACTCGGCTAGCGGGAGAATGGGATGAGCAGTTCTTC. Translated, it gives CASTRLAGEWDEQFF.

V usage is TRBV10-1 and J usage is TRBJ2-7; D is unresolved. V lost 0 bases, J lost 6 bases, and 9 bases lay in between. The CDR3 covers 13 residues. The germline V gene encodes CDR1 WNHNN and CDR2 SYGVQD (reference sequence). Here the CDR3 reads CASSESAWGEQYF. CDR3 in DNA: TGCGCCAGCAGTGAGTCGGCTTGGGGCGAGCAGTACTTC.

The genes are TRBV19 and TRBJ2-1; D perhaps matches TRBD2 (6 bases). Germline assignment: CDR1 LNHDA and CDR2 SQIVND (reference sequence). Trimming left V 5 bases short and J 0 bases short, with 14 bases between. The CDR3 spans 16 residues. The CDR3 here is CASSALAENSYNEQFF. DNA of the CDR3: TGTGCCAGTAGTGCTTTAGCGGAGAACTCCTACAATGAGCAGTTCTTC.

The table lists this clone with a count of one. This chain connects TRBV16 to TRBJ1-5; the D is unclear. Germline V CDR1 and CDR2: KGHSY, FQNENV. Trimming stripped 0 bases from V and 0 bases from J, with 9 bases between. This CDR3 is 16 amino acids long. CDR3 coding DNA: TGTGCCAGCAGCCAATCCCCGGGATCTAGCAATCAGCCCCAGCATTTT. Residues: CASSQSPGSSNQPQHF.

The V call is TRBV20-1, the J call TRBJ2-5, with a weak D call TRBD2 (5 bases). The CDR3 covers 11 residues. Trimming removed 7 bases at V and 5 bases at J, with 11 bases between. Germline CDR1 reads DFQATT; CDR2 reads SNEGSKA (reference sequence). The DNA for the CDR3 is TGCAGTGAAGGCGGGCAGGAGACCCAGTACTTC. This sequence encodes CSEGGQETQYF.

The rearrangement links TRBV6-2 or TRBV6-3 to TRBJ1-5; 7 positions agree with TRBD1. J gave up 1 base and V 5 bases, and 5 bases lay outside the gene matches. The CDR3 extends over 15 amino acids. The germline gives CDR1 MNHEY, CDR2 SVGEGT. Here the CDR3 reads CASSKTGKSNQPQHF. In DNA form, the CDR3 reads TGTGCCAGCAGTAAGACAGGGAAGAGCAATCAGCCCCAGCATTTT.

The J gene is TRBJ2-1, the V gene TRBV3-1 (or the pseudogene TRBV3-2); 8 bases map to TRBD1. V shed 4 bases, J shed 5 bases, and the junction held 7 bases outside the gene matches. Germline V CDR1 and CDR2: LGHDT, YNNKEL (reference sequence). This CDR3 is built from 15 residues. CDR3 in DNA: TGTGCCAGCAGCCCTCGGACAGGGTTACACAATGAGCAGTTCTTC. It encodes CASSPRTGLHNEQFF.

V gene TRBV18 combines with J gene TRBJ2-1, with D possibly matching TRBD1 (5 bases). Germline CDR1 KGHSH, CDR2 LQKENI. The CDR3 runs to 16 residues. Trimming cost V 0 bases and J 5 bases, with 14 bases left between them. In DNA form, the CDR3 reads TGTGCCAGCTCACCACCGGAATGGCTAGGGGACAATGAGCAGTTCTTC. Protein sequence: CASSPPEWLGDNEQFF. Looking up the rest from reference TRBV18 and TRBJ2-1 gives the full variable domain: NAGVMQNPRHLVRRRGQEARLRCSPMKGHSHVYWYRQLPEEGLKFMVYLQKENIIDESGMPKERFSAEFPKEGPSILRIQQVVRGDSAAYFCASSPPEWLGDNEQFFGPGTRLTVL.

The rearrangement joins TRBV6-2 or TRBV6-3 to TRBJ1-5, with D maybe TRBD1 (5 bases). Germline V CDR1 and CDR2: MNHEY, SVGEGT. The CDR3 covers 15 residues. Trimming stripped 5 bases from V and 0 bases from J, with 11 bases between. This CDR3 reads CASSDGGYSNQPQHF. The CDR3 DNA is TGTGCCAGCAGTGACGGGGGGTATAGCAATCAGCCCCAGCATTTT.

The table lists this clone with a few counts. J is TRBJ2-7 and V is TRBV25-1; D unclear. CDR1 and CDR2 from the germline V gene are MGHDK and SYGVNS. The CDR3 is made up of 13 amino acids. V shed 3 bases and J shed 0 bases, with 6 bases lying between them. The CDR3, as DNA: TGTGCCAGCAGTGACGAGAGCTCCTACGAGCAGTACTTC. Residues: CASSDESSYEQYF.